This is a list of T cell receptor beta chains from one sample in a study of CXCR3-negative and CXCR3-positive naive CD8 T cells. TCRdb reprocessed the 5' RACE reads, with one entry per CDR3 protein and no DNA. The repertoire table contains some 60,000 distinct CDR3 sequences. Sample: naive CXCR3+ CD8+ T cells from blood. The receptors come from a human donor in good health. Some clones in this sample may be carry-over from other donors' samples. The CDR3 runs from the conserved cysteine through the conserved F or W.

CDR3: CASSLMRPNTEAFF
J: TRBJ1-1
V: TRBV7-9

CDR3: CASSPAGGNNYGYTF
J: TRBJ1-2
V: TRBV28

CDR3: CASSGATDYNEQFF
J: TRBJ2-1
V: TRBV6-1

CDR3: CASSPALGALNEQFF
J: TRBJ2-1
V: TRBV6-5

CDR3: CASSGATYEQYF
J: TRBJ2-7
V: TRBV7-9

CDR3: CASSLDRASGANVLTF
J: TRBJ2-6
V: TRBV5-5

CDR3: CASSQLQGGLWTEAFF
J: TRBJ1-1
V: TRBV7-9

CDR3: CSVEDQDRSTDTQYF
J: TRBJ2-3
V: TRBV29-1

CDR3: CASQDRRGETQYF
J: TRBJ2-5
V: TRBV4-1

CDR3: CASSTPGLAGGETQYF
J: TRBJ2-5
V: TRBV28

CDR3: CSVETLLTATNEKLFF
J: TRBJ1-4
V: TRBV29-1

CDR3: CDSREGGPSETQYF
J: TRBJ2-5
V: TRBV7-9

CDR3: CASSRKWGWSGELFF
J: TRBJ2-2
V: TRBV27

CDR3: CASSQLAGGPYNEQFF
J: TRBJ2-1
V: TRBV4-1

CDR3: CASSHRTGYRQPQHF
J: TRBJ1-5
V: TRBV12-3/TRBV12-4

CDR3: CASSPGTTGGSEQFF
J: TRBJ2-1
V: TRBV25-1

CDR3: CASSHRTGRETQYF
J: TRBJ2-5
V: TRBV12-3/TRBV12-4

CDR3: CASSETGTSRFLSDTQYF
J: TRBJ2-3
V: TRBV4-2

CDR3: CASSQEIAGGPNEQFF
J: TRBJ2-1
V: TRBV4-3

CDR3: CSVEAGSYEQYF
J: TRBJ2-7
V: TRBV29-1

CDR3: CASIAGGLAYGYTF
J: TRBJ1-2
V: TRBV6-6

CDR3: CSVVRLNTEAFF
J: TRBJ1-1
V: TRBV29-1

CDR3: CSARDVGWASYEQYF
J: TRBJ2-7
V: TRBV20-1

CDR3: CASSLARGIQYF
J: TRBJ2-4
V: TRBV12-3/TRBV12-4

CDR3: CSARRSSNMWRTQYF
J: TRBJ2-5
V: TRBV20-1

CDR3: CATSPSGGAADTQYF
J: TRBJ2-3
V: TRBV15

CDR3: CASSATRQADGYTF
J: TRBJ1-2
V: TRBV10-1

CDR3: CAVLTNTEAFF
J: TRBJ1-1
V: TRBV2

CDR3: CASSPRPGRNTEAFF
J: TRBJ1-1
V: TRBV3-1

CDR3: CASQLGDTQYF
J: TRBJ2-3
V: TRBV2

CDR3: CASSTGTGGTDTQYF
J: TRBJ2-3
V: TRBV5-1

CDR3: CASRHGTGGLEEQYF
J: TRBJ2-7
V: TRBV5-5

CDR3: CASGAGTGFPPDEQYF
J: TRBJ2-7
V: TRBV12-5

CDR3: CASSYSSADSGTLSYEQFF
J: TRBJ2-1
V: TRBV6-2/TRBV6-3

CDR3: CASSPLGQLNTEAFF
J: TRBJ1-1
V: TRBV5-1

CDR3: CASSSWTGRRTNTEAFF
J: TRBJ1-1
V: TRBV7-9

CDR3: CASSLFPGSSYGYTF
J: TRBJ1-2
V: TRBV27

CDR3: CASGPPGTGWDNEQFF
J: TRBJ2-1
V: TRBV11-2

CDR3: CASSPRTGSTDTQYF
J: TRBJ2-3
V: TRBV7-9

CDR3: CASSPAPDRVNTEAFF
J: TRBJ1-1
V: TRBV7-9

CDR3: CASSKRRQGQSNSPLHF
J: TRBJ1-6
V: TRBV21-1

CDR3: CASSLGLGSGQETQYF
J: TRBJ2-5
V: TRBV7-2

CDR3: CASSLTKMNTEAFF
J: TRBJ1-1
V: TRBV6-5

CDR3: CASTETDFSGTGELFF
J: TRBJ2-2
V: TRBV7-9

CDR3: CASSPPVGGYYGYIF
J: TRBJ1-2
V: TRBV12-3/TRBV12-4

CDR3: CASSEPGQAYEQYF
J: TRBJ2-7
V: TRBV7-9

CDR3: CSARAITEDSYEQYF
J: TRBJ2-7
V: TRBV20-1

CDR3: CSARGVGNPYEQYF
J: TRBJ2-7
V: TRBV20-1

CDR3: CASSYGQGPQPQHF
J: TRBJ1-5
V: TRBV6-6

CDR3: CASSPPGGNSGNTIYF
J: TRBJ1-3
V: TRBV4-2

CDR3: CSARDAFSSGAYNEQFF
J: TRBJ2-1
V: TRBV20-1

CDR3: CASSHIGNKNTEAFF
J: TRBJ1-1
V: TRBV7-9

CDR3: CASSLVGSSNHPQHF
J: TRBJ1-5
V: TRBV7-9

CDR3: CSADSDREVRETQYF
J: TRBJ2-5
V: TRBV20-1

CDR3: CASSPPGGVEQYF
J: TRBJ2-7
V: TRBV18

CDR3: CASGLASSGSYEQYF
J: TRBJ2-7
V: TRBV12-5

CDR3: CATSGGPAEQYF
J: TRBJ2-7
V: TRBV6-5

CDR3: CSARSTRGETQYF
J: TRBJ2-5
V: TRBV20-1

CDR3: CATRSSNQPQHF
J: TRBJ1-5
V: TRBV6-5